This section outlines one T cell receptor (beta chain) sequence together with its context. Its antigen is undetermined. Each sample had two DNA replicates, around 0.45 ug blood or approximately 1.5 ug tissue. Some clones are missing from TCRdb's copy, which holds only in-frame ones; the method was immunoSEQ multiplex PCR. Among 25,000 to 35,000 clones listed, roughly four fifths were seen once. The germline V gene has CDR1 SGHKS and CDR2 YYEKEE (reference sequence). V was clipped by 4 bases and J by 9 bases; unmatched bases: 7. This CDR3 has 15 residues. This record belongs to a study of early stage breast cancer tumors. Study results and limitations: Most shared enriched TCRB sequences were commonly generated ones. Unsorted bulk genomic DNA sequencing lacked pairing and functional marker data.

The clonotype was recovered from a person aged 50 to 59 with breast cancer. The sequenced material came from blood. V gene TRBV5-5 combines with J gene TRBJ2-1, with 13 nucleotides matching TRBD2. The chain's CDR3 is CASSHTSGGASEQFF. The CDR3 DNA follows: TGTGCCAGCAGCCACACTAGCGGGGGGGCCTCTGAGCAGTTCTTC.